The TCR beta chain described here comes from a study of identical twins. Study observations and caveats: Out-of-frame beta chain sequences displayed weaker excess sharing between twins. High-abundance cord blood beta clonotypes had fewer insertions; memory repertoires showed none.

No donor was unhealthy or non-Caucasian. Unique molecular identifiers were present on the cDNA, which also gained a universal primer site by template switching. Using its own MiXCR run on the 5' RACE reads, TCRdb lists one record per CDR3 protein. The sample carries over 200,000 distinct CDR3 sequences, around 10% recorded once. Germline CDR1 and CDR2: LGHDT and YNNKEL (reference sequence). The CDR3 totals 14 residues. V lost 3 bases to trimming and J lost 0 bases, with 8 bases between them. This clonotype has a handful of counts. Its antigen remains unidentified. The rearrangement joins TRBV3-1 to TRBJ2-5, with unresolved D. The TCR comes from a woman under 30 in good health. Material: memory (CD45RO+) T cells sorted from blood. The CDR3 bases are TGTGCCAGCAGCCAGCGATCCAACCAAGAGACCCAGTACTTC. Amino acid sequence: CASSQRSNQETQYF.